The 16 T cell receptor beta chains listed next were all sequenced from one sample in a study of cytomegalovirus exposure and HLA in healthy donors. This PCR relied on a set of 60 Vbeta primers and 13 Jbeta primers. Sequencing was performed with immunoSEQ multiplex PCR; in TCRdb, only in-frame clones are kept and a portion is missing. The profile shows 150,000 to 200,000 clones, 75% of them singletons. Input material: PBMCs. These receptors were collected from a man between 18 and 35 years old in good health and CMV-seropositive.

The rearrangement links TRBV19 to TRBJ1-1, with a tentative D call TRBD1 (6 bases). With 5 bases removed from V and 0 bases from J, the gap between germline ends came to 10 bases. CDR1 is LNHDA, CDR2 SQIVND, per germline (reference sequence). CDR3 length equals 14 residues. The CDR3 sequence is CASSETGLNTEAFF. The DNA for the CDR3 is TGTGCCAGTAGTGAGACAGGACTGAACACTGAAGCTTTCTTT.

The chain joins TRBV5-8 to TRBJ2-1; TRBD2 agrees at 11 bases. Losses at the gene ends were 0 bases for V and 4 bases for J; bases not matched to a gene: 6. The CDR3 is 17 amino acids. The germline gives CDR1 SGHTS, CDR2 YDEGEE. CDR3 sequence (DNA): TGTGCCAGCAGCTTGGCCTCTCCTAGCGGGGGGTACAATGAGCAGTTCTTC. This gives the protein CASSLASPSGGYNEQFF.

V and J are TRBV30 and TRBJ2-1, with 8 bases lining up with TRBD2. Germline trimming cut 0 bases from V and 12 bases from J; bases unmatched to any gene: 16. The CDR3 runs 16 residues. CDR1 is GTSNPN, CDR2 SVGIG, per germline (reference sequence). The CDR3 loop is CAWSVLLAGGPRGQFF. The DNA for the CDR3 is TGTGCCTGGAGTGTGTTATTGGCGGGAGGCCCAAGAGGGCAGTTCTTC. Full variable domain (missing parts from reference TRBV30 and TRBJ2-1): SQTIHQWPATLVQPVGSPLSLECTVEGTSNPNLYWYRQAAGRGLQLLFYSVGIGQISSEVPQNLSASRPQDRQFILSSKKLLLSDSGFYLCAWSVLLAGGPRGQFFGPGTRLTVL.

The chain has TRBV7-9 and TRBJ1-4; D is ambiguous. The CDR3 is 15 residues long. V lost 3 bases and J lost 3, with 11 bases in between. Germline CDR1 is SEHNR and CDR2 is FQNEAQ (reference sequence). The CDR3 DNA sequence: TGTGCCAGCAGCTTCTACAGCCCGTCTAATGAAAAACTGTTTTTT. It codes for CASSFYSPSNEKLFF.

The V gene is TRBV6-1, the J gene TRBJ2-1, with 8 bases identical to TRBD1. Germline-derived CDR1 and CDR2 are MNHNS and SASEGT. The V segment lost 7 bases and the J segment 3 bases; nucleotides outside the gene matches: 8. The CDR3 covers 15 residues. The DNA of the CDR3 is TGTGCCAGCATGGACCCAGGGGGCTTCTACAATGAGCAGTTCTTC. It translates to CASMDPGGFYNEQFF.

Here the CDR3 DNA reads TGTGCCAGCAGTGAAATTTACCGGGGGAATGAGCAGTTCTTC. Translated, it gives CASSEIYRGNEQFF. The chain has TRBV6-1 and TRBJ2-1; the D gene is possibly TRBD2 (6 bases). V lost 2 bases and J lost 7, with 12 bases in between. This CDR3 is built from 14 residues. Looked up from germline, CDR1 is MNHNS and CDR2 is SASEGT.

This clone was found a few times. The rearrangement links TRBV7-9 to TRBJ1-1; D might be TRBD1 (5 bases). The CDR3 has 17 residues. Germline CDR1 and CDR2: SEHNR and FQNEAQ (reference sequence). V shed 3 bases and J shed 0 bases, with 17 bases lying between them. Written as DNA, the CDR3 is TGTGCCAGCAGCTTCCCGGTGACGGGGGATATGAACACTGAAGCTTTCTTT. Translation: CASSFPVTGDMNTEAFF.

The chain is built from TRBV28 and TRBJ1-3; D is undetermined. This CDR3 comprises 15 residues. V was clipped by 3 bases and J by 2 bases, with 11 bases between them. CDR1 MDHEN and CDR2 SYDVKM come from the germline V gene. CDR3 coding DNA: TGTGCCAGCAGTTTTACGGCGGTCCCTGGAAACACCATATATTTT. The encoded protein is CASSFTAVPGNTIYF.

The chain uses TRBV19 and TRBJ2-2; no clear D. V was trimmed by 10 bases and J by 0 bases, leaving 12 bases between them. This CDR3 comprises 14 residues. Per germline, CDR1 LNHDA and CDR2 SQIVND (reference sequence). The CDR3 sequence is CATVRGTNTGELFF. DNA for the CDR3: TGTGCCACCGTACGCGGAACGAACACCGGGGAGCTGTTTTTT.

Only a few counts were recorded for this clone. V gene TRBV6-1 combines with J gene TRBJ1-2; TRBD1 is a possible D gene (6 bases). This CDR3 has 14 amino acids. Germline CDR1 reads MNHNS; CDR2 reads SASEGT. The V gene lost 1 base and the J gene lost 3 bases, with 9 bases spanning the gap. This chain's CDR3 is CASSEVRTDYGYTF. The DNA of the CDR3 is TGTGCCAGCAGTGAAGTACGGACAGACTATGGCTACACCTTC.

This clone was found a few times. The CDR3 DNA follows: TGTGCCAGCAGCTTAGGGGGAGAGGACAGAGTCTATGGCTACACCTTC. Amino acid sequence: CASSLGGEDRVYGYTF. V gene TRBV7-6 combines with J gene TRBJ1-2, with D possibly being TRBD1 (6 bases). CDR1 is SGHVS and CDR2 is FNYEAQ in the germline V gene. The V gene lost 1 base and the J gene lost 4 bases, with 16 bases spanning the gap. The CDR3 has 16 amino acids. Using reference TRBV7-6 and TRBJ1-2 for the parts outside the CDR3, the full variable domain is GAGVSQSPRYKVTKRGQDVALRCDPISGHVSLYWYRQALGQGPEFLTYFNYEAQQDKSGLPNDRFSAERPEGSISTLTIQRTEQRDSAMYRCASSLGGEDRVYGYTFGSGTRLTVV.

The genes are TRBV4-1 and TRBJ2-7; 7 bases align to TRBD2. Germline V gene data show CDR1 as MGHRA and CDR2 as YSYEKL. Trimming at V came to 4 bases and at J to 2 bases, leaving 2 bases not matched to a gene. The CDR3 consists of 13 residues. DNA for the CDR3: TGCGCCAGCAGCCGGGACTACACCTACGAGCAGTACTTC. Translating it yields CASSRDYTYEQYF.

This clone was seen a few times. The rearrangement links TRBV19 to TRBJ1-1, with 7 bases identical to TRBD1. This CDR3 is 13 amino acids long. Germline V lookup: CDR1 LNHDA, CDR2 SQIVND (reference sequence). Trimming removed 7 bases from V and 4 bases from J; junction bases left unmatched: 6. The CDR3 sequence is CASTSPGGTEAFF. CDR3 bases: TGTGCCAGTACCAGCCCAGGGGGCACTGAAGCTTTCTTT.

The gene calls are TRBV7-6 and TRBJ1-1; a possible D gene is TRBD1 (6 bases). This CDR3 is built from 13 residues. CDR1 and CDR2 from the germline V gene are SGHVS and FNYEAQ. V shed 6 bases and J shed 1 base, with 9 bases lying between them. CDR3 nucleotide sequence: TGTGCCAGCAGGGGACACGCGAACACTGAAGCTTTCTTT. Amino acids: CASRGHANTEAFF.

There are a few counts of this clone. Here the CDR3 DNA reads TGTGCCAGCAGCTGGGGCCGGGATGAGCAGTTCTTC. Its protein is CASSWGRDEQFF. V is TRBV6-1 and J is TRBJ2-1, with a tentative D call TRBD1 (5 bases). The CDR3 has 12 amino acids. The V and J ends lost 6 bases and 8 bases respectively, with 11 bases between them. CDR1 MNHNS and CDR2 SASEGT come from the germline V gene.

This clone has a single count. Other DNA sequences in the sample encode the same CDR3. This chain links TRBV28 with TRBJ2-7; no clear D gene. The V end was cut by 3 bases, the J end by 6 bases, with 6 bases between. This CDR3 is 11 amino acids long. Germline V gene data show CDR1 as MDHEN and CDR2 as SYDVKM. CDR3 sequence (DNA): TGTGCCAGCAGTTTTCCCGGCGAGCAGTACTTC. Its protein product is CASSFPGEQYF. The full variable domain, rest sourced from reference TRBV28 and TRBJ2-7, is DVKVTQSSRYLVKRTGEKVFLECVQDMDHENMFWYRQDPGLGLRLIYFSYDVKMKEKGDIPEGYSVSREKKERFSLILESASTNQTSMYLCASSFPGEQYFGPGTRLTVT.